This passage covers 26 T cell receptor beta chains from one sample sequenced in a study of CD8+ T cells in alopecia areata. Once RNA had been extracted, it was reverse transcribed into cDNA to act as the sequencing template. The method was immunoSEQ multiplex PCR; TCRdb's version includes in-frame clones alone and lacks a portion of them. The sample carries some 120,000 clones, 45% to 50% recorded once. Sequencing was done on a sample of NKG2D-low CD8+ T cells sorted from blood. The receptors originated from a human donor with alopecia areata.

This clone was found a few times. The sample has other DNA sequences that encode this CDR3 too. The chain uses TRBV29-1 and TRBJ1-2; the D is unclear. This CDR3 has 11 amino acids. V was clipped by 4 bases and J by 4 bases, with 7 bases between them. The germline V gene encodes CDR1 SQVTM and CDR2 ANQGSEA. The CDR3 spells CSVVDGYGYTF. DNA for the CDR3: TGCAGCGTTGTAGACGGCTATGGCTACACCTTC.

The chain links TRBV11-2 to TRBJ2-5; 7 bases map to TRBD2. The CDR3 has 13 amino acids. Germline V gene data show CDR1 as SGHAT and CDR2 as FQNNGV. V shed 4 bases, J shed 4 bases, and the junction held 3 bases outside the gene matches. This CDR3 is CASSSRLAETQYF. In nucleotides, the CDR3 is TGTGCCAGCAGCTCAAGACTAGCAGAGACCCAGTACTTC.

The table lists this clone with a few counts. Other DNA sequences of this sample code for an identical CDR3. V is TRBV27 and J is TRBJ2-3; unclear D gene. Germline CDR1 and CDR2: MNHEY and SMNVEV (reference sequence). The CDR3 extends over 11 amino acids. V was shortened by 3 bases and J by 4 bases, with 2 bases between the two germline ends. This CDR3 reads CASSFSDTQYF. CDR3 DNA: TGTGCCAGCAGTTTCTCAGATACGCAGTATTTT.

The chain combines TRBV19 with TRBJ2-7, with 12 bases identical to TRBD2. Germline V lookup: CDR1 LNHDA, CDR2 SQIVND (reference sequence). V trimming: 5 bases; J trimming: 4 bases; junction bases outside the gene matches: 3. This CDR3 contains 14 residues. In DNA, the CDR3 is TGTGCCAGTAGTCTCGGGACTAGCGGGTACGAGCAGTACTTC. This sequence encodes CASSLGTSGYEQYF.

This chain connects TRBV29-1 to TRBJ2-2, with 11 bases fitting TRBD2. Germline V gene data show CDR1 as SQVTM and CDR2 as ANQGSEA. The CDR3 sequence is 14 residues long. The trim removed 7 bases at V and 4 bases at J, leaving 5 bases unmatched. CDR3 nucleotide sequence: TGCAGCGGAAATAGCGGGAGGGGCACCGGGGAGCTGTTTTTT. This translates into CSGNSGRGTGELFF.

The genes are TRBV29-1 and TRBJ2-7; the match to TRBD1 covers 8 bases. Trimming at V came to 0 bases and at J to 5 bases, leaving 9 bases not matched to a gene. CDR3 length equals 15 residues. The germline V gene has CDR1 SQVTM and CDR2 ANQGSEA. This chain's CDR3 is CSVEETGDRGHEQYF. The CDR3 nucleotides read TGCAGCGTTGAAGAAACAGGAGACAGGGGCCACGAGCAGTACTTC.

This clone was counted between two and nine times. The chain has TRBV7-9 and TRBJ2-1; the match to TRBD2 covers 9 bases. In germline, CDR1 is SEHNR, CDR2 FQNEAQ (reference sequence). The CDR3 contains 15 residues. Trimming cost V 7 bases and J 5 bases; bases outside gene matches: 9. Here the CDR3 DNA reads TGTGCCAGCACCAGCGGGGGGCGGCTAGACAATGAGCAGTTCTTC. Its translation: CASTSGGRLDNEQFF.

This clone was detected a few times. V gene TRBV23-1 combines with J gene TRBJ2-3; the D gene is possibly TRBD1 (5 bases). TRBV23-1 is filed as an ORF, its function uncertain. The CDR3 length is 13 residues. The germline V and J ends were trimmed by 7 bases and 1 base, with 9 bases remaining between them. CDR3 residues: CASKTRGTDTQYF. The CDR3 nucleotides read TGCGCCAGCAAGACCAGGGGCACAGATACGCAGTATTTT.

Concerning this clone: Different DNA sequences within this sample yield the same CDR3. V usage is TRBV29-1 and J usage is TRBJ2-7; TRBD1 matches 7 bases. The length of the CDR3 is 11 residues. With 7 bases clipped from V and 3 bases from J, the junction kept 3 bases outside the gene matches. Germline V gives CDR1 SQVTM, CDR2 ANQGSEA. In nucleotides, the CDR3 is TGCAGCGGCCGGGACAGCTACGAGCAGTACTTC. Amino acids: CSGRDSYEQYF.

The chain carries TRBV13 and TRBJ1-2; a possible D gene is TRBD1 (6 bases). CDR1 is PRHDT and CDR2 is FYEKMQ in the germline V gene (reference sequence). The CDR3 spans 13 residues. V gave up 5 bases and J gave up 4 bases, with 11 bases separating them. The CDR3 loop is CASSATGLYGYTF. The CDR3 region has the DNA TGTGCCAGCAGCGCCACAGGGCTCTATGGCTACACCTTC.

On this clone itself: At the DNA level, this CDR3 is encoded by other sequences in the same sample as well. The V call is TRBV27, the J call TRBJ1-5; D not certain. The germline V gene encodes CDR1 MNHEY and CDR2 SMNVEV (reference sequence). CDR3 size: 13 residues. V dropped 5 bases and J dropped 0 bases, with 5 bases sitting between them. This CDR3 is CASSLGSNQPQHF. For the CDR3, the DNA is TGTGCCAGCAGTCTCGGTAGCAATCAGCCCCAGCATTTT.

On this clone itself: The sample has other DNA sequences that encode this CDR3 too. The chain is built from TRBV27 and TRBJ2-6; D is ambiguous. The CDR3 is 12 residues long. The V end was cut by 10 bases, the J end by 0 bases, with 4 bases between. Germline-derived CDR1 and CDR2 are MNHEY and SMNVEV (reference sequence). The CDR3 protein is CATHSGANVLTF. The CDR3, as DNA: TGTGCCACCCACTCTGGGGCCAACGTCCTGACTTTC.

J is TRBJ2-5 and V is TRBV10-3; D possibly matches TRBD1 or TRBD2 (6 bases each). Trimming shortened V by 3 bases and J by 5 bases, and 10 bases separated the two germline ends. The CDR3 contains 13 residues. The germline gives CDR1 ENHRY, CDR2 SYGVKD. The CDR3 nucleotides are TGTGCCATCAGTGACGGGGGCGGGGAGACCCAGTACTTC. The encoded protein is CAISDGGGETQYF.

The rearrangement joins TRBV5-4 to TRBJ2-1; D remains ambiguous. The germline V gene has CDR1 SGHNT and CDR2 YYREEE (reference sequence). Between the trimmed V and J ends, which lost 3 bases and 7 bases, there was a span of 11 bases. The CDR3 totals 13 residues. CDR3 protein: CASSSDSENEQFF. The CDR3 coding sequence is TGTGCCAGCAGCTCCGATAGTGAGAATGAGCAGTTCTTC.

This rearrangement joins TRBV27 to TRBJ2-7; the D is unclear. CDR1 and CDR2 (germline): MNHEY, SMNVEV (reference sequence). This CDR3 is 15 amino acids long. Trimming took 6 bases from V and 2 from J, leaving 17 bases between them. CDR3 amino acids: CASSTPGQEPYEQYF. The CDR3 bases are TGTGCCAGCAGCACACCTGGTCAGGAGCCCTACGAGCAGTACTTC.

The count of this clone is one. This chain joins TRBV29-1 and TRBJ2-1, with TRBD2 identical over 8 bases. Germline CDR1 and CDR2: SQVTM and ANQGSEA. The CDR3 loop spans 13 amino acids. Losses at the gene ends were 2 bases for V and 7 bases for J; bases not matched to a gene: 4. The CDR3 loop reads CSVEWTSRNEQFF. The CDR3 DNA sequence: TGCAGCGTTGAATGGACTAGCCGTAATGAGCAGTTCTTC.

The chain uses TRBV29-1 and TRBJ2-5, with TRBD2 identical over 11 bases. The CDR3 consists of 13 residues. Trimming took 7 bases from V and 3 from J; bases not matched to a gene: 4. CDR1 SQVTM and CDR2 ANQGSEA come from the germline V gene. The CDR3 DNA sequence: TGCAGCGCGTATAGCGGGGGGGAAGAGACCCAGTACTTC. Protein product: CSAYSGGEETQYF.

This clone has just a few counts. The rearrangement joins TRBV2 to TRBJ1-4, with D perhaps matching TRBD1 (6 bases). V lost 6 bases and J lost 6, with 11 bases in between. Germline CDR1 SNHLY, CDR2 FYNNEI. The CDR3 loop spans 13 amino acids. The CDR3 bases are TGTGCCAGCAGGACGGGACAAGATGAAAAACTGTTTTTT. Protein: CASRTGQDEKLFF.

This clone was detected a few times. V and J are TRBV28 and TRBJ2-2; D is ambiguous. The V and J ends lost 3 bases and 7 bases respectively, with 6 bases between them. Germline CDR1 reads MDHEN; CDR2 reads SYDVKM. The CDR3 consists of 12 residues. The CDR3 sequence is CASSLDDGELFF. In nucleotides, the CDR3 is TGTGCCAGCAGTTTGGATGACGGGGAGCTGTTTTTT.

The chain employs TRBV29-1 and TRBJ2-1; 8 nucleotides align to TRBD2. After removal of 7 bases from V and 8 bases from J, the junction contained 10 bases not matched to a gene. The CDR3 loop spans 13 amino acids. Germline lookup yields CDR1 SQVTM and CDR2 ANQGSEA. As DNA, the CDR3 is TGCAGCGCGGTCAGCGGGAGTAGAGATGAGCAGTTCTTC. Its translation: CSAVSGSRDEQFF.

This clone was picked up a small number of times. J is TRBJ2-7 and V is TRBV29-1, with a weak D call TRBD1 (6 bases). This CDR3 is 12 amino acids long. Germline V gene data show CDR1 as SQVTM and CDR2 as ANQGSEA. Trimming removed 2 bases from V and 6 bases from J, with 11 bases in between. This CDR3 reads CSVEIGGAEQYF. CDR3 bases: TGCAGCGTTGAAATTGGGGGCGCCGAGCAGTACTTC.

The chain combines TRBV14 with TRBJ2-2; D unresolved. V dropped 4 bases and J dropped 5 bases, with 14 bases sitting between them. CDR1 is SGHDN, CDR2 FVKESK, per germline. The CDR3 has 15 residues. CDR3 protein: CASSLGSTATGELFF. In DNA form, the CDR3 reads TGTGCCAGCAGCCTCGGATCGACTGCTACCGGGGAGCTGTTTTTT.

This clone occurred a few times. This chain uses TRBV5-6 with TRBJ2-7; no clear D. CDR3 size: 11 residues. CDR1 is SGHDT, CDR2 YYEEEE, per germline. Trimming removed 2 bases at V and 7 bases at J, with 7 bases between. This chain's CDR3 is CASSFSTEQYF. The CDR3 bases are TGTGCCAGCAGCTTCTCTACGGAGCAGTACTTC.

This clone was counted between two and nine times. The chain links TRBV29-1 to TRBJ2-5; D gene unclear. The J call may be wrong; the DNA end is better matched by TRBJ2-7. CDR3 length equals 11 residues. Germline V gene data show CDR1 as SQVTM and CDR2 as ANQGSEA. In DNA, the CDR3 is TGCAGCGTTGACACCTCCTACGAGCAGTACTTC. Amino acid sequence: CSVDTSYEQYF.

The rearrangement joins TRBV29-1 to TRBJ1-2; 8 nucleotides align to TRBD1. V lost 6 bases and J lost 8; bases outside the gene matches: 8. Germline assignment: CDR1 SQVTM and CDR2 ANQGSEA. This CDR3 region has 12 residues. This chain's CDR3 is CSVSDRVRGYTF. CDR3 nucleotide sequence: TGCAGCGTCTCGGACAGGGTAAGAGGCTACACCTTC.

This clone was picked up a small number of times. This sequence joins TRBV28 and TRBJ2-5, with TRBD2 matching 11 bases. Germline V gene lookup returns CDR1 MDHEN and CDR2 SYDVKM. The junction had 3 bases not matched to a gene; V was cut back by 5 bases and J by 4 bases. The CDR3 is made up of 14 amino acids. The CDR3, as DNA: TGTGCCAGCAGTCCCGGGACTAGCGGAGAGACCCAGTACTTC. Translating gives CASSPGTSGETQYF.